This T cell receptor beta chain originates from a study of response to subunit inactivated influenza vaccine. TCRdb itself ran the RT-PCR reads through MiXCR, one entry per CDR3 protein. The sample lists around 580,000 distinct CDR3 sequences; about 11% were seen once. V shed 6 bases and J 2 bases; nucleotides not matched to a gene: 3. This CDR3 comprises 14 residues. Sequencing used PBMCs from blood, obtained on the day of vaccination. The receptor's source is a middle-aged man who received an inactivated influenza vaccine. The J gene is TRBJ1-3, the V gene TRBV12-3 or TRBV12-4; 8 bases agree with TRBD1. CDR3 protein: CASRDRVAGNTIYF. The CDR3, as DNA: TGTGCCAGCAGGGACAGGGTAGCTGGAAACACCATATATTTT.